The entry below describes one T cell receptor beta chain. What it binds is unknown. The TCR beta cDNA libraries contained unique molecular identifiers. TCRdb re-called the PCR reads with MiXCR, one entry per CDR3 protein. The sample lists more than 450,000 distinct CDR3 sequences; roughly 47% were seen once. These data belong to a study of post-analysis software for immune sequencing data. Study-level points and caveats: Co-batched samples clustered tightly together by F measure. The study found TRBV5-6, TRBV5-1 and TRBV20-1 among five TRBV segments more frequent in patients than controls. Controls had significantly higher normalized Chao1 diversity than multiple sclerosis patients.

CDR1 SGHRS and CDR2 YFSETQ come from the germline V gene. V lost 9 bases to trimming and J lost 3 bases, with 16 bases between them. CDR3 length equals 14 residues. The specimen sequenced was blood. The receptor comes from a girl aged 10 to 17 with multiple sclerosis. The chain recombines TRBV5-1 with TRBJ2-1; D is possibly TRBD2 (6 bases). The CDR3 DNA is TGCGCCACCTCCTTCGGGGGTGACTACAATGAGCAGTTCTTC. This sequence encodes CATSFGGDYNEQFF.